This TCR beta chain was identified in a study of T cell repertoires in cytomegalovirus infection. For the study at large: A matching HLA type, together with CMV infection, was signaled by public TCR beta signatures.

The study's findings and limits: Cumulative public TCR beta family frequency identified CMV carriers with the relevant HLA. The ex vivo response showed dominance by HLA-C-restricted CMV-specific TCR beta clonotypes.

After removal of 6 bases from V and 8 bases from J, the junction contained 9 bases not matched to a gene. The CDR3 loop spans 13 amino acids. Germline V gene sequence: CDR1 SNHLY, CDR2 FYNNEI. On this clonotype: As yet, its antigen is unknown.

In TCRdb, the reads were re-called with MiXCR into one record per CDR3 protein. There are around 450,000 distinct CDR3 sequences in the sample; under 40% occur only once, and roughly 13% lies in the top ten. V gene TRBV2 combines with J gene TRBJ1-1, with 7 bases fitting TRBD1. The receptor's source is a human donor in good health (CMV status not recorded). Some clones in this sample may be carry-over from other donors' samples. Sequences were obtained from PBMCs. The CDR3 bases are TGTGCCAGCAGACTAGTGACAGGGAGGGAAGCTTTCTTT. Translation: CASRLVTGREAFF.